This record looks at one TCR beta chain sequence and its context. This same CDR3 is encoded by further DNA sequences in the sample. Assay used: immunoSEQ multiplex PCR; TCRdb lists only in-frame clones, some missing. The repertoire holds 200,000 to 250,000 clones, with about 87% as singletons. This sample was included in a study of blood T cell repertoires in COVID-19. This TCR derives from a woman aged 70-85 years with active or convalescent COVID-19. Specimen: peripheral blood.

CDR3 nucleotides: TGTGCCAGCAGTTATACAGGTTCTAATTCACCCCTCCACTTT. This gives the protein CASSYTGSNSPLHF. The chain couples TRBV6-2 or TRBV6-3 to TRBJ1-6, with a possible D match to TRBD1 (5 bases). Germline V gives CDR1 MNHEY, CDR2 SVGEGT. Trimming pared 3 bases from V and 6 bases from J, leaving 9 bases between. This CDR3 is built from 14 residues.